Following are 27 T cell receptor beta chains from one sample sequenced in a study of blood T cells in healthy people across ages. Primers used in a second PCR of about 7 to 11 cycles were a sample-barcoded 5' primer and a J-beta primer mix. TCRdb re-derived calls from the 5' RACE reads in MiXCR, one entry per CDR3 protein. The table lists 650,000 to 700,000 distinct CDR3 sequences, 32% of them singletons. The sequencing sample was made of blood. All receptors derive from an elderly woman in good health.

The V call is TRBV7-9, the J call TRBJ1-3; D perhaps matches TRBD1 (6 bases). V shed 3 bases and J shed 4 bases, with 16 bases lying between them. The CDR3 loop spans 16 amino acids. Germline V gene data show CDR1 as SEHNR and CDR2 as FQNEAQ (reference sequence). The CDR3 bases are TGTGCCAGCAGCTTGGGCCCGGTGGGGGCCGGAAACACCATATATTTT. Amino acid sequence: CASSLGPVGAGNTIYF.

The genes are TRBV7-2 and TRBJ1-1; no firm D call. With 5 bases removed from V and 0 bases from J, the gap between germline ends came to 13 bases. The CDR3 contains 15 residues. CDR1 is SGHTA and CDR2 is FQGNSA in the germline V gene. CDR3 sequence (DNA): TGTGCCAGCAGCCCCACTTGGCCAATGAACACTGAAGCTTTCTTT. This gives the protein CASSPTWPMNTEAFF.

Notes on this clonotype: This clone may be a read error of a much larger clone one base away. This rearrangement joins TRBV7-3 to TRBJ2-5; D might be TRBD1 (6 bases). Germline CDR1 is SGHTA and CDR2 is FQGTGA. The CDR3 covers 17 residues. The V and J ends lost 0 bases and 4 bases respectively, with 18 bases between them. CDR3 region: CASSLTGATAKRETQYF. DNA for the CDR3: TGTGCCAGCAGCTTAACGGGGGCGACAGCCAAGCGAGAGACCCAGTACTTC.

CDR3 protein: CASSFEDRGSYEQYF. In nucleotides, the CDR3 is TGTGCCAGCAGTTTCGAGGACAGGGGATCCTACGAGCAGTACTTC. This rearrangement joins TRBV6-5 to TRBJ2-7, with TRBD1 matching 9 bases. The CDR3 is made up of 15 amino acids. Unmatched junction bases numbered 5, after V lost 4 bases and J lost 1 base. Germline V gives CDR1 MNHEY, CDR2 SVGAGI.

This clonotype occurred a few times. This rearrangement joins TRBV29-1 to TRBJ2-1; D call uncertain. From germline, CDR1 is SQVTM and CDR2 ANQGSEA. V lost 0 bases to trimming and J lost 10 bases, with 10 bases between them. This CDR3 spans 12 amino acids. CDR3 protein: CSVEDAVREQFF. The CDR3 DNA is TGCAGCGTTGAAGATGCCGTCAGGGAGCAGTTCTTC.

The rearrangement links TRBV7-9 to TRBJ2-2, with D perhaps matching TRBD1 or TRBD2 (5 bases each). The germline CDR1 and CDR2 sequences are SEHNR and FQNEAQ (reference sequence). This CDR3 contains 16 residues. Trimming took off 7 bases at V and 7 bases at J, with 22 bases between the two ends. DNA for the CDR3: TGTGCCAGCACATTAGAGGGGATTACAACAGGCGGGGAGCTGTTTTTT. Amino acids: CASTLEGITTGGELFF.

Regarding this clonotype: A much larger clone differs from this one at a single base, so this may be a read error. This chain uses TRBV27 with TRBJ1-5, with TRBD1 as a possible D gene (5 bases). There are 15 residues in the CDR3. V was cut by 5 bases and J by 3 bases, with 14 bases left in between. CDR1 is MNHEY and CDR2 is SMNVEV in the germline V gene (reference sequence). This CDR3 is CASSPLQATNQPQHF. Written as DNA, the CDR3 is TGTGCCAGCAGTCCCTTACAGGCAACCAATCAGCCCCAGCATTTT.

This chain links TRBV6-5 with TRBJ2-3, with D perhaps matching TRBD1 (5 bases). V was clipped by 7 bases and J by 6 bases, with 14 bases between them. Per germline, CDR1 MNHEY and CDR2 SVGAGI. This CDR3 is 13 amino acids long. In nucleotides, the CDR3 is TGTGCCAGCACCCTCCAGGGTGGCGATACGCAGTATTTT. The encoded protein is CASTLQGGDTQYF.

The CDR3 coding sequence is TGTGCCAGCTCACCGGGCGAAGAGCAGTTCTTC. Translation: CASSPGEEQFF. The rearrangement joins TRBV18 to TRBJ2-1; D call uncertain. The CDR3 runs to 11 residues. Germline CDR1 is KGHSH and CDR2 is LQKENI. V was shortened by 3 bases and J by 10 bases, with 7 bases between the two germline ends.

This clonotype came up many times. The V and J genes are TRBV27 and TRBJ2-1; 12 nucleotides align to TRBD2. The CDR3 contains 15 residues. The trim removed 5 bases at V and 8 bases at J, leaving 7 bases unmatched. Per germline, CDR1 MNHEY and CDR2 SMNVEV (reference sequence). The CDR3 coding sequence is TGTGCCAGCAGTACGACTAGCGGGGGATTCGATGAGCAGTTCTTC. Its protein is CASSTTSGGFDEQFF.

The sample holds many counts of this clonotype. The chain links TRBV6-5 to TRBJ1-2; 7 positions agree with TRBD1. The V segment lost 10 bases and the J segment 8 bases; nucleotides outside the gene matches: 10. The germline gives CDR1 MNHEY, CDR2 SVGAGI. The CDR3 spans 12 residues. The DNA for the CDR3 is TGTGCCACAGGCGCGACAGGGAAAGGCTACACCTTC. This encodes CATGATGKGYTF.

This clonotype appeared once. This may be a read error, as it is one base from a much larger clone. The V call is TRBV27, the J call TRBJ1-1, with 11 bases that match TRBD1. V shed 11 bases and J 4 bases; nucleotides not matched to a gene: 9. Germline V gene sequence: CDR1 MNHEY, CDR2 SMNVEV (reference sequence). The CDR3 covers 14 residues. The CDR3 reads CAGTRTGGLTEAFF. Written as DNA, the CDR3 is TGTGCCGGCACCCGGACAGGGGGCCTCACTGAAGCTTTCTTT.

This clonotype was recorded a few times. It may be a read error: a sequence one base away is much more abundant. This CDR3 is CASSSTGGVYERYF. For the CDR3, the DNA is TGTGCCAGCAGCTCGACAGGGGGGGTGTACGAGCGGTACTTC. V usage is TRBV3-1 and J usage is TRBJ2-7; TRBD1 matches at 9 bases. The CDR3 has 14 residues. Germline assignment: CDR1 LGHDT and CDR2 YNNKEL (reference sequence).

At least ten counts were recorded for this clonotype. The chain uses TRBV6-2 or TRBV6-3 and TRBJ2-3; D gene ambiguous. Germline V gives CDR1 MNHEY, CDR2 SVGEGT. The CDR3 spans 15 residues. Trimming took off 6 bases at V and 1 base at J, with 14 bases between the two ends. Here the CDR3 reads CASRTTTLGTDTQYF. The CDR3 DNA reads TGTGCCAGCAGGACAACGACGTTAGGCACAGATACGCAGTATTTT.

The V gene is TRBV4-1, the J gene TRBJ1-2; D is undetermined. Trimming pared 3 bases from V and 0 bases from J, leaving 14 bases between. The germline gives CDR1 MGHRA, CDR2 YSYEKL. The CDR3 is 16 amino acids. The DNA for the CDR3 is TGCGCCAGCAGCCAGTTAAGTTTGATAGCTAACTATGGCTACACCTTC. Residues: CASSQLSLIANYGYTF.

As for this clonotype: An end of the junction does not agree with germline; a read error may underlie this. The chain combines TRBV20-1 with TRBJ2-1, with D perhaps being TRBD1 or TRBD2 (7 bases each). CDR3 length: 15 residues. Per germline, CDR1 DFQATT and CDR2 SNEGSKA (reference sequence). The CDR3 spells CSVRGGRGSYNEPFF. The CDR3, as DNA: TGCAGTGTTAGGGGGGGCAGGGGGTCCTACAATGAGCCGTTCTTC.

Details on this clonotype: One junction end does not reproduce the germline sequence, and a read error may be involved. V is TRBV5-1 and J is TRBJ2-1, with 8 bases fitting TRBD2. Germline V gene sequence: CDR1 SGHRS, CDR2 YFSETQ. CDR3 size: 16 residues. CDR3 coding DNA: TGCGCCAGCAGCTTCGGAAGACTAGCGTATAACAATGAACAGTTCTTC. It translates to CASSFGRLAYNNEQFF.

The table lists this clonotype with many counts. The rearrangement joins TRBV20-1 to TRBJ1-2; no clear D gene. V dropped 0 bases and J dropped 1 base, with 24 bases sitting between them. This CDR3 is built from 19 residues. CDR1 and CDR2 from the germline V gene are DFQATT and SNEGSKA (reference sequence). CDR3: CSARDLNPPGAEYNYGYTF. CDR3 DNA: TGCAGTGCTAGAGACCTGAACCCCCCCGGAGCTGAGTATAACTATGGCTACACCTTC.

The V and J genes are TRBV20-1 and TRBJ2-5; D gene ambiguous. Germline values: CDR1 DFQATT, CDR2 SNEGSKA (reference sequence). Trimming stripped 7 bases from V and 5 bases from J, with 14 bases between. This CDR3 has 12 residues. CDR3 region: CSGQTPDETQYF. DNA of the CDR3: TGCAGTGGTCAGACGCCAGATGAGACCCAGTACTTC.

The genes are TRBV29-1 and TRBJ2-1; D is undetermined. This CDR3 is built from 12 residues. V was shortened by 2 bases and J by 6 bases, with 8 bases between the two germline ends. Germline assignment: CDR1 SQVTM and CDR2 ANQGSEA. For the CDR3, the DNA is TGCAGCGTTGAAAAATTTTTCAATGAGCAGTTCTTC. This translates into CSVEKFFNEQFF.

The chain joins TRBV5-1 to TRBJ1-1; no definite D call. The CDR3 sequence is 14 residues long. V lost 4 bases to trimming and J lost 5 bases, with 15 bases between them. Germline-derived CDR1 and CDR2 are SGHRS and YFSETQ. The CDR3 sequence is CASSGGGVRTEAFF. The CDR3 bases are TGCGCCAGCAGCGGCGGCGGGGTGCGGACTGAAGCTTTCTTT. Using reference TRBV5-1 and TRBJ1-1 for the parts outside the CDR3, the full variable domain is KAGVTQTPRYLIKTRGQQVTLSCSPISGHRSVSWYQQTPGQGLQFLFEYFSETQRNKGNFPGRFSGRQFSNSRSEMNVSTLELGDSALYLCASSGGGVRTEAFFGQGTRLTVV.

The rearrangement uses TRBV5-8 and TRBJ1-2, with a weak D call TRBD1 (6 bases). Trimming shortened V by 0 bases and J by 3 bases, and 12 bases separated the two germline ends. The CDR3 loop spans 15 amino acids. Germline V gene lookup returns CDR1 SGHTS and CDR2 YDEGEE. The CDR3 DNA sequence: TGTGCCAGCAGCTTGGCCCCGAGGGGGGACTATGGCTACACCTTC. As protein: CASSLAPRGDYGYTF.

This chain's CDR3 is CSARAGEATYNNEQFF. The CDR3 bases are TGCAGTGCTAGAGCGGGCGAGGCCACTTACAATAATGAGCAGTTCTTC. The chain links TRBV20-1 to TRBJ2-1; D remains ambiguous. Trimming stripped 1 base from V and 7 bases from J, with 20 bases between. The CDR3 contains 16 residues. In germline, CDR1 is DFQATT, CDR2 SNEGSKA (reference sequence).

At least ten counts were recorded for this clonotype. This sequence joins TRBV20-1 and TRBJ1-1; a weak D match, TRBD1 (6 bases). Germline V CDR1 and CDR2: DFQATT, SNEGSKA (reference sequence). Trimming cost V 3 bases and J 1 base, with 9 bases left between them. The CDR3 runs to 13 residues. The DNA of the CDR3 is TGCAGTGCTAGGGGACACGCGAACACTGAAGCTTTCTTT. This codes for CSARGHANTEAFF.

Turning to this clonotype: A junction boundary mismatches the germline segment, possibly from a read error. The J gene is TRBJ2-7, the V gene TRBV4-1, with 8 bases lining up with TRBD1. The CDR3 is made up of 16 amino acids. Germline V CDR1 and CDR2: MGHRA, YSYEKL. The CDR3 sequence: CASNQHGQGVSGVQYF. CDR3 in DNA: TGCGCCAGCAACCAACACGGACAGGGAGTCTCAGGGGTCCAGTACTTC.

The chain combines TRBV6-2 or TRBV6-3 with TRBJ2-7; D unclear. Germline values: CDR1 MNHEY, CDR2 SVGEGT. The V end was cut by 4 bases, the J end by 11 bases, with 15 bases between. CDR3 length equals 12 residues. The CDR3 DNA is TGTGCCAGCAGTTCCTCGAGTAGGGCGAAGTACTTC. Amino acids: CASSSSSRAKYF.

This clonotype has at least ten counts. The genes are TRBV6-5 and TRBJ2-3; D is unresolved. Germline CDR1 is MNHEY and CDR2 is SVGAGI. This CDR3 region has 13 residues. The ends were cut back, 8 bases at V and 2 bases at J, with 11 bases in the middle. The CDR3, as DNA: TGTGCCAGCGGGTCGGAAATCACAGATACGCAGTATTTT. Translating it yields CASGSEITDTQYF.